The 12 T cell receptor beta chains below come from one sample, sequenced in a study of cytomegalovirus exposure and HLA in healthy donors. 60 Vbeta and 13 Jbeta primers were used in PCR. Assay: immunoSEQ multiplex PCR; the TCRdb copy retains only in-frame clones and omits some. The sample includes 150,000 to 200,000 clones, roughly 68% of them seen just once. Sample: PBMCs. The receptors derive from a man in his thirties or forties in good health and CMV-seropositive.

The V gene is TRBV6-1, the J gene TRBJ2-7; 9 nucleotides match TRBD1. V shed 7 bases, J shed 4 bases, and the junction held 5 bases outside the gene matches. CDR1 is MNHNS and CDR2 is SASEGT in the germline V gene. The CDR3 sequence is 13 residues long. The CDR3 loop reads CASNYRGQYEQYF. CDR3 DNA: TGTGCCAGCAACTACAGGGGGCAATACGAGCAGTACTTC.

The chain links TRBV9 to TRBJ2-7; D is unclear. V lost 0 bases, J lost 3 bases, and 16 bases lay in between. Per germline, CDR1 SGDLS and CDR2 YYNGEE. This CDR3 spans 16 amino acids. In nucleotides, the CDR3 is TGTGCCAGCAGCGTAGGAAGCAGGTCTCTCTACTACGAGCAGTACTTC. It codes for CASSVGSRSLYYEQYF.

This chain links TRBV10-1 with TRBJ2-1, with D perhaps matching TRBD1 (5 bases). The CDR3 sequence is 13 residues long. V lost 6 bases and J 3 bases, leaving 9 bases between the germline ends. Per germline, CDR1 WNHNN and CDR2 SYGVQD (reference sequence). CDR3 amino acids: CASSLTDYNEQFF. The CDR3 DNA reads TGCGCCAGCAGCCTGACAGACTACAATGAGCAGTTCTTC.

This chain joins TRBV5-1 and TRBJ2-2; D may be TRBD2 (6 bases). V shed 6 bases and J shed 9 bases, with 18 bases lying between them. Per the germline V gene, CDR1 is SGHRS and CDR2 is YFSETQ. CDR3 length equals 14 residues. The CDR3 sequence is CASTPGGVFRELFF. The CDR3 DNA follows: TGCGCCAGCACCCCTGGAGGGGTTTTTCGGGAGCTGTTTTTT.

The gene calls are TRBV28 and TRBJ2-5, with a weak D call TRBD2 (6 bases). The J call may be wrong; the DNA end is better matched by TRBJ2-7. The CDR3 is 17 residues long. Germline lookup yields CDR1 MDHEN and CDR2 SYDVKM. The CDR3 region is CASSLIVSASASYEQYF. CDR3 bases: TGTGCCAGCAGTTTAATCGTCTCCGCTAGCGCCTCCTACGAGCAGTACTTC.

This rearrangement joins TRBV5-1 to TRBJ2-1; D is possibly TRBD1 (7 bases). Trimming stripped 5 bases from V and 8 bases from J, with 17 bases between. The CDR3 spans 14 residues. CDR1 and CDR2 (germline): SGHRS, YFSETQ. As DNA, the CDR3 is TGCGCCAGCAGGGTCAGGGGGACTGGGGATGAGCAGTTCTTC. Translated, it gives CASRVRGTGDEQFF.

The chain recombines TRBV19 with TRBJ2-7; possible D gene TRBD1, 6 bases. The CDR3 runs to 16 residues. Trimming took off 4 bases at V and 7 bases at J, with 23 bases between the two ends. Per the germline V gene, CDR1 is LNHDA and CDR2 is SQIVND (reference sequence). CDR3 amino acids: CASSNLRDNLRGEQYF. Here the CDR3 DNA reads TGTGCCAGTAGTAACCTCCGGGACAACCTCCGGGGTGAGCAGTACTTC.

The chain employs TRBV4-1 and TRBJ1-5, with no clear D. This CDR3 is 17 amino acids long. Germline CDR1 MGHRA, CDR2 YSYEKL. V was shortened by 0 bases and J by 0 bases, with 12 bases between the two germline ends. CDR3 DNA: TGCGCCAGCAGCCAAGACGTGACATTATTTAGCAATCAGCCCCAGCATTTT. Encoded protein: CASSQDVTLFSNQPQHF.

The chain is built from TRBV7-9 and TRBJ1-1; TRBD1 agrees at 11 bases. The CDR3 sequence is 15 residues long. Germline V gives CDR1 SEHNR, CDR2 FQNEAQ (reference sequence). The trim removed 3 bases at V and 8 bases at J, leaving 8 bases unmatched. The CDR3 region is CASSFWTGGMVEAFF. CDR3 nucleotides: TGTGCCAGCAGCTTTTGGACAGGGGGCATGGTGGAAGCTTTCTTT. Variable domain in full (rest from reference TRBV7-9 and TRBJ1-1): DTGVSQNPRHKITKRGQNVTFRCDPISEHNRLYWYRQTLGQGPEFLTYFQNEAQLEKSRLLSDRFSAERPKGSFSTLEIQRTEQGDSAMYLCASSFWTGGMVEAFFGQGTRLTVV.

This chain joins TRBV18 and TRBJ1-4; D is possibly TRBD1 (6 bases). The ends were cut back, 1 base at V and 7 bases at J, with 16 bases in the middle. Germline V lookup: CDR1 KGHSH, CDR2 LQKENI. This CDR3 has 16 residues. The CDR3 DNA is TGTGCCAGCTCACCACGGGCACAGGGAGGGCGTGAAAAACTGTTTTTT. This translates into CASSPRAQGGREKLFF. Full variable domain (missing parts from reference TRBV18 and TRBJ1-4): NAGVMQNPRHLVRRRGQEARLRCSPMKGHSHVYWYRQLPEEGLKFMVYLQKENIIDESGMPKERFSAEFPKEGPSILRIQQVVRGDSAAYFCASSPRAQGGREKLFFGSGTQLSVL.

Concerning this clone: No conserved phenylalanine or tryptophan is present at the end of the CDR3, so a read error is the likely explanation. The limits of the CDR3 on the DNA are not certain, so only TCRdb's listed CDR3 is given. The chain recombines TRBV5-7 with TRBJ2-4; the table calls TRBD1, which could not be checked here. TRBV5-7 is treated as an ORF (open reading frame) with a function not yet certain. Termini included, the CDR3 measures 14 amino acids. The CDR3 spells CASSQERTGSPWGC.

This chain connects TRBV7-9 to TRBJ1-4, with a weak D call TRBD1 (6 bases). The germline V gene encodes CDR1 SEHNR and CDR2 FQNEAQ (reference sequence). Between the trimmed V and J ends, which lost 0 bases and 1 base, there was a span of 6 bases. This CDR3 is 15 amino acids long. CDR3 nucleotide sequence: TGTGCCAGCAGCTTAGCAGGGGGAACTAATGAAAAACTGTTTTTT. It is translated as CASSLAGGTNEKLFF.